This entry features one T cell receptor beta chain sequence. Its target is unknown. These data are taken from a study of glioma-infiltrating T cells. Germline-derived CDR1 and CDR2 are LNHNV and YYDKDF (reference sequence). The CDR3 spans 14 residues. Trimming left V 1 base short and J 7 bases short, with 14 bases between. Using RNA template, CDR3s of TCR alpha and beta were amplified with iRepertoire arm-PCR. Input was roughly 100-450 ng of tissue mRNA or PBMC total RNA. From the multiplex PCR reads, TCRdb called clonotypes with MiXCR, one entry per CDR3 protein. Here the sample spans over 140,000 distinct CDR3 sequences, more than 35% being singletons. Broader study findings: Tissue and blood shared very few CDR3 sequences. Gliomas, especially low-grade, showed above-expected tissue-blood divergence; non-neoplastic patients showed below.

V and J are TRBV15 and TRBJ2-7; no definite D call. This TCR was sampled from a human donor with low-grade glioma or glioblastoma, undergoing nonglioma brain surgery, or in good health (not recorded which). The specimen was glioma tissue, nonneoplastic brain tissue, or PBMCs (not recorded which). This CDR3 reads CATSRAISFDEQYF. In nucleotides, the CDR3 is TGTGCCACCAGCAGAGCTATTAGCTTTGATGAGCAGTACTTC.